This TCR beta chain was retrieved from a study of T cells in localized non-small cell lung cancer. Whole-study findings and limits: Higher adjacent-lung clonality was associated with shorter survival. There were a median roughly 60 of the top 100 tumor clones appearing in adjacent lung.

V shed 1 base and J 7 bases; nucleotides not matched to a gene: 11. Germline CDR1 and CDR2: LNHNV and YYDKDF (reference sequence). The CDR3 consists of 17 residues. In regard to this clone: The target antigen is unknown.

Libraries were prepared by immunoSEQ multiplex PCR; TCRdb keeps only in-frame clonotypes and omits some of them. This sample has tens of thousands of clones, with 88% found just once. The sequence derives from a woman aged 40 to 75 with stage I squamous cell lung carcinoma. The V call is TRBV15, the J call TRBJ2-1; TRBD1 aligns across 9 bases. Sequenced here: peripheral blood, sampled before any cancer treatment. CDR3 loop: CATSRGHRGRKANEQFF. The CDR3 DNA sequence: TGTGCCACCAGCAGAGGCCACAGGGGGCGGAAGGCGAATGAGCAGTTCTTC.